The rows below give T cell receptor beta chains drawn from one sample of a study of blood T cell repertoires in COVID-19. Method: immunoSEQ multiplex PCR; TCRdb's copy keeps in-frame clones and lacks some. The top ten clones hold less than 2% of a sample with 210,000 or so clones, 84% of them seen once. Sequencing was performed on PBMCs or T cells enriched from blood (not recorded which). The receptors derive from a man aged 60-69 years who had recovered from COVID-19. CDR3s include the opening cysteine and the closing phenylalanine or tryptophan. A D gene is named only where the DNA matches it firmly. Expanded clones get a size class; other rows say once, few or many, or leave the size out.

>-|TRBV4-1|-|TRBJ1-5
TGCGCCAGCGGGGGGGTTCCCAATCAGCCCCAGCATTTT
CASGGVPNQPQHF
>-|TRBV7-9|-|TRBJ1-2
TGTGCCAGCAGCTTAGATGGAGCTCTCTCATATGGCTACACCTTC
CASSLDGALSYGYTF
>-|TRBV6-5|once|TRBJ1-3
TGTGCCAGCAGTTACTCTGCGGGCTCTGGAAACACCATATATTTT
CASSYSAGSGNTIYF
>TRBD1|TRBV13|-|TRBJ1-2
TGTGCCAGCAGCCCCGGGACAGGGGGCGTTGGCTATGGCTACACCTTC
CASSPGTGGVGYGYTF
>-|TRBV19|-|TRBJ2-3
TGTGCCAGTAGTAAGCGTCTAGACACAGATACGCAGTATTTT
CASSKRLDTDTQYF
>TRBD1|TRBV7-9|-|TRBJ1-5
TGTGCCAGCGGACAGGACAATCAGCCCCAGCATTTT
CASGQDNQPQHF
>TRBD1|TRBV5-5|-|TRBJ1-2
TGTGCCAGCAGCTTGAGGACAGGGGGGAATGGCTACACCTTC
CASSLRTGGNGYTF
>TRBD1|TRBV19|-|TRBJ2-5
TGTGCCAGTAGTTCGAACAGGGGGCGAGAGACCCAGTACTTC
CASSSNRGRETQYF
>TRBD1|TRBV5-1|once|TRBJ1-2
TGCGCCAGCAGCCAAGGACAGGGGGCGCTTTATGGCTACACCTTC
CASSQGQGALYGYTF
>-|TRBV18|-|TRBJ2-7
TGTGCCAGCTCACGAGACAGCCGTCAATCCGAGCAGTACTTC
CASSRDSRQSEQYF
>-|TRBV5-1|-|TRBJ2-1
TGCGCCAGCAGCTTGGCAGGCTCCCTCTCCTACAATGAGCAGTTCTTC
CASSLAGSLSYNEQFF
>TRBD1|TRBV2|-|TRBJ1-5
TGTGCCAGCAGAGCAGGACAGGGTGGAAATCAGCCCCAGCATTTT
CASRAGQGGNQPQHF
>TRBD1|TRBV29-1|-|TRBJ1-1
TGCAGCGCTCTCTTGACTGAAAACAGGGGCTCTGAAGCTTTCTTT
CSALLTENRGSEAFF
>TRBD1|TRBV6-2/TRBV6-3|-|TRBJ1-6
TGTGCCAGCAGTGACGACAGGGGGAATTCACCCCTCCACTTT
CASSDDRGNSPLHF
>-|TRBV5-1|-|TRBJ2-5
TGCGCCAGCAGCTCCTCGACAGGGAGGGAGACCCAGTACTTC
CASSSSTGRETQYF
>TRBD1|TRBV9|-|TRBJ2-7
TGTGCCAGCAGCCCACGGGACAGATCCTACGAGCAGTACTTC
CASSPRDRSYEQYF
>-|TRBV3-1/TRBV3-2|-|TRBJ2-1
TGTGCCAGCAGCCAAGGGCAGGGAAGTGAGCAGTTCTTC
CASSQGQGSEQFF
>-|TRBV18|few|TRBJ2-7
TGTGCCAGCTCACCCTTCTCCTACGAGCAGTACTTC
CASSPFSYEQYF
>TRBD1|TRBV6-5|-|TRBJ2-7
TGTGCCAGCAGTTACCGACAGGGCTACGAGCAGTACTTC
CASSYRQGYEQYF
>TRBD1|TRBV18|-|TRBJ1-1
TGTGCCAGCTCACGCACACAGGGGGGAGGTGAAGCTTTCTTT
CASSRTQGGGEAFF
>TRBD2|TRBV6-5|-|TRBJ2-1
TGTGCCAGCAACGGGGGGGTGTACAATGAGCAGTTCTTC
CASNGGVYNEQFF
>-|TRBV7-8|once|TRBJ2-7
TGTGCCAGCAGCCCCACGACAGGCTCCTACGAGCAGTACTTC
CASSPTTGSYEQYF
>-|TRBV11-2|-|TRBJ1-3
TGTGCCAGCAGCGCAGCTGGAAACACCATATATTTT
CASSAAGNTIYF
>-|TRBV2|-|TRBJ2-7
TGTGCCAGCAGTCCGGACAGATCCTACGAGCAGTACTTC
CASSPDRSYEQYF
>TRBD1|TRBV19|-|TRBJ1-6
TGTGCCAGTAGTTTTTGGACAGGCTCTAATTCACCCCTCCACTTT
CASSFWTGSNSPLHF
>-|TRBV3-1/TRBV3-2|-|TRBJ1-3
TGTGCCAGCAGCCAATCAGGGGCAGGAAACACCATATATTTT
CASSQSGAGNTIYF
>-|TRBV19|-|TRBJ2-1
TGTGCCAGTAGGGCAGGGACTGCATACAATGAGCAGTTCTTC
CASRAGTAYNEQFF
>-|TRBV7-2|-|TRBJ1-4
TGTGCCAGCAGCTTAGTCCAGGCCCTTAATGAAAAACTGTTTTTT
CASSLVQALNEKLFF
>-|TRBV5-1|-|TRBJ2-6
TGCGCCAGCAGCTTGTCCAGGGCCCCTGGGGCCAACGTCCTGACTTTC
CASSLSRAPGANVLTF
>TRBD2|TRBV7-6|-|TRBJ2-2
TGTGCCAGCAGCGCGGGGACTAGCGGGGGTTCTGGGGAGCTGTTTTTT
CASSAGTSGGSGELFF
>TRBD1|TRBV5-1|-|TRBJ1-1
TGCGCCAGCAGCTCCCAAGGGGGCGCTTGGGACACTGAAGCTTTCTTT
CASSSQGGAWDTEAFF
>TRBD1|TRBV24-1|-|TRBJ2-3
TGTGCCACCAGTGACGCCGGGACAGGGGTGGTGGATACGCAGTATTTT
CATSDAGTGVVDTQYF
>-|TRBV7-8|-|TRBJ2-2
TGTGCCAGCAGCTTAGACTCTATCGGGGAGCTGTTTTTT
CASSLDSIGELFF
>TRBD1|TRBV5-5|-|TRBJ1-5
TGTGCCAGCAGCTTGGGGACAGGGCGGCCTGGTCAGCCCCAGCATTTT
CASSLGTGRPGQPQHF
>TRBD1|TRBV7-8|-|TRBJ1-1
TGTGCCAGCAGCTTGACAGGGGTAATGAACACTGAAGCTTTCTTT
CASSLTGVMNTEAFF
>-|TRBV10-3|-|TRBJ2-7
TGTGCCATCAGTGATCCAGGGGCCTCCGAGCAGTACTTC
CAISDPGASEQYF
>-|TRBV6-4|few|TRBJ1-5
TGTGCCAGCAGCGAAAACACAGGGTGGCCCCAGCATTTT
CASSENTGWPQHF
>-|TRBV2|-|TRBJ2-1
TGTGCCAGCAGTTACTACAATGAGCAGTTCTTC
CASSYYNEQFF
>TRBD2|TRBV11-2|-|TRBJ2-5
TGTGCCAGCAGCACCCTACTAGCGGGGGGGCCCCAAGAGACCCAGTACTTC
CASSTLLAGGPQETQYF
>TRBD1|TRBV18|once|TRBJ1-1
TGTGCCAGCTCACCCGGGGGGACAGGGGACACTGAAGCTTTCTTT
CASSPGGTGDTEAFF
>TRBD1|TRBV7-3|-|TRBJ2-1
TGTGCCAGCAGCTTACACCAGGGGGCGAATGAGCAGTTCTTC
CASSLHQGANEQFF
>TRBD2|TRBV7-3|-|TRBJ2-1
TGTGCCAGCAGCTCCAATGGGGGGGACTCCTACAATGAGCAGTTCTTC
CASSSNGGDSYNEQFF
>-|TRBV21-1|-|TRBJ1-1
TGTGCCAGCAGCAAAGAAAAGGGACAGGATAACACTGAAGCTTTCTTT
CASSKEKGQDNTEAFF
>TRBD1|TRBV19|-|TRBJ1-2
TGTGCCAGTAGTGCCCTAGGACAGGCCCCTGTTACTCGCTACACCTTC
CASSALGQAPVTRYTF
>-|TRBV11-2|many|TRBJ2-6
TGTGCCAGCAGCCCGACAGGTGTTTCTGGGGCCAACGTCCTGACTTTC
CASSPTGVSGANVLTF
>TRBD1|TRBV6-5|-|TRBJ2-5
TGTGCCAGCAGTTCGCAGGGACAGGTTAGGGCCCAGTACTTC
CASSSQGQVRAQYF
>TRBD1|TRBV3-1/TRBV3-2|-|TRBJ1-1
TGTGCCAGCAGCCCTCAGGGGGTCGGAGCTTTCTTT
CASSPQGVGAFF
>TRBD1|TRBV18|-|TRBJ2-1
TGTGCCAGCTCACCACCAGGGACAGGGAATGGCAATGAGCAGTTCTTC
CASSPPGTGNGNEQFF
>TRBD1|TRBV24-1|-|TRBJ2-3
TGTGCCACCAGTGGGTCCGCCGAGACAGGGACAGATACGCAGTATTTT
CATSGSAETGTDTQYF
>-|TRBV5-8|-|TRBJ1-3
TGTGCCAGCAGCTTGGCGGGCCTAGCGAGAGGAAACACCATATATTTT
CASSLAGLARGNTIYF